Listed below are T cell receptor beta chains from one sample, sequenced in a study of T cell changes during pregnancy in multiple sclerosis. Profiled with immunoSEQ multiplex PCR; TCRdb holds only in-frame clones, not every one. The data show about 44,000 clones, with roughly 96% seen just once and 0.89% held by the top ten. Sequences were derived from peripheral blood, sampled in the second trimester of pregnancy. These receptors all come from a female donor with multiple sclerosis, enrolled in a pregnancy study. The CDR3 runs from the conserved cysteine through the conserved F or W. The D gene is left open where the match is weak. Part of the rows lack a size; the others show once, few, many or a class for expanded clones.

>TRBJ2-1|.|TRBD1|TRBV5-1
CASSFRDSQYNEQFF
TGCGCCAGCAGCTTCCGGGACAGCCAATACAATGAGCAGTTCTTC
>TRBJ2-1|once|TRBD2|TRBV11-3
CASSPDLGGRATYNEQFF
TGTGCCAGCAGCCCAGACCTCGGCGGGAGGGCCACCTACAATGAGCAGTTCTTC
>TRBJ2-5|.|TRBD2|TRBV2
CASSETSGRRETQYF
TGTGCCAGCAGTGAGACTAGCGGTAGGCGAGAGACCCAGTACTTC
>TRBJ1-6|.|.|TRBV5-1
CASSLKFGTPLHF
TGCGCCAGCAGCTTGAAGTTCGGGACACCCCTCCACTTT
>TRBJ2-2|.|.|TRBV6-5
CASSYGADMTTGELFF
TGTGCCAGCAGTTACGGGGCAGACATGACTACCGGGGAGCTGTTTTTT
>TRBJ1-2|.|TRBD1|TRBV4-3
CASSQALGRGKNYGYTF
TGCGCCAGCAGCCAAGCACTGGGCAGGGGGAAGAACTATGGCTACACCTTC
>TRBJ2-3|.|.|TRBV19
CASTPGDSTDTQYF
TGTGCCAGTACCCCAGGGGATTCCACAGATACGCAGTATTTT
>TRBJ2-7|.|TRBD1|TRBV7-6
CASSLRQGAYEQYF
TGTGCCAGCAGCTTAAGACAGGGGGCCTATGAGCAGTACTTC
>TRBJ2-3|.|.|TRBV15
CATSPNRDFVPTDTQYF
TGTGCCACCAGCCCTAACCGGGACTTCGTCCCCACAGATACGCAGTATTTT
>TRBJ2-1|.|TRBD2|TRBV5-1
CASSLGSGTSGSDIF
TGCGCCAGCAGCTTGGGATCCGGTACTAGCGGGTCCGATATCTTC
>TRBJ1-1|.|.|TRBV7-9
CASSLPPGGADTEAFF
TGTGCCAGCAGCCTACCTCCGGGGGGCGCCGATACTGAAGCTTTCTTT
>TRBJ2-3|.|TRBD2|TRBV7-2
CASRPRGTSHTDTQYF
TGTGCCAGCAGACCCAGGGGGACTAGCCACACAGATACGCAGTATTTT
>TRBJ1-4|.|TRBD1|TRBV2
CASSGGQDDPTNEKLFF
TGTGCCAGCAGTGGAGGACAGGACGACCCAACTAATGAAAAACTGTTTTTT
>TRBJ2-7|.|TRBD1|TRBV10-3
CAISPGTGDEQYF
TGTGCCATCAGCCCCGGGACAGGGGACGAGCAGTACTTC
>TRBJ1-5|.|TRBD1|TRBV6-5
CASSYNRGPNQPQHF
TGTGCCAGCAGTTATAACAGGGGACCAAATCAGCCCCAGCATTTT
>TRBJ2-1|.|TRBD2|TRBV7-6
CASSQERGLSYNEQFF
TGTGCCAGCAGCCAGGAGCGGGGGCTCTCCTACAATGAGCAGTTCTTC
>TRBJ1-5|.|.|TRBV6-5
CASSLAGNQPQHF
TGTGCCAGCAGTTTGGCCGGGAATCAGCCCCAGCATTTT
>TRBJ2-3|once|TRBD1|TRBV19
CASSISRGRSTQYF
TGTGCCAGTAGTATTTCCAGGGGGCGGTCTACGCAGTATTTT
>TRBJ1-1|once|TRBD1|TRBV5-1
CASSSLGQGVGNTEAFF
TGCGCCAGCAGCTCGCTCGGACAGGGCGTGGGGAACACTGAAGCTTTCTTT
>TRBJ2-1|.|TRBD2|TRBV7-8
CASSRGTSGRREDWNEQFF
TGTGCCAGCAGCCGAGGGACTAGCGGGAGACGCGAGGATTGGAATGAGCAGTTCTTC
>TRBJ2-3|.|TRBD2|TRBV7-3
CASSPLGLAGGQLSTDTQYF
TGTGCCAGCAGCCCCCTGGGACTAGCGGGGGGGCAACTAAGCACAGATACGCAGTATTTT
>TRBJ1-6|.|TRBD1|TRBV12-5
CASGPSPDRGLRDSPLHF
TGTGCTAGTGGACCGAGCCCGGACAGGGGACTTCGAGATTCACCCCTCCACTTT
>TRBJ1-1|.|TRBD1|TRBV12-5
CASGSTLDRLRAFF
TGTGCTAGTGGTTCAACCCTGGACAGGCTGCGAGCTTTCTTT
>TRBJ2-1|once|.|TRBV5-1
CASSLRGGAGNEQFF
TGCGCCAGCAGCTTGAGGGGGGGGGCCGGCAATGAGCAGTTCTTC
>TRBJ2-2|.|TRBD1|TRBV23-1
CASSQSKGAGQGYTGELFF
TGCGCCAGCAGTCAATCAAAGGGCGCGGGACAGGGGTACACCGGGGAGCTGTTTTTT
>TRBJ1-5|.|.|TRBV15
CATSRVGSQPQHF
TGTGCCACCAGCAGAGTAGGGAGTCAGCCCCAGCATTTT
>TRBJ2-5|.|TRBD1|TRBV19
CASSAVPQTGGQETQYF
TGTGCCAGTAGTGCTGTCCCTCAAACAGGGGGTCAAGAGACCCAGTACTTC
>TRBJ2-2|.|.|TRBV28
CASSFDRNARNTGELFF
TGTGCCAGCAGTTTCGACAGGAACGCAAGGAACACCGGGGAGCTGTTTTTT
>TRBJ1-5|.|.|TRBV7-2
CASSSQGGGQPQHF
TGTGCCAGCAGCTCACAGGGCGGGGGGCAGCCCCAGCATTTT
>TRBJ1-2|.|TRBD1|TRBV2
CASSRENRGRNYGYTF
TGTGCCAGCAGTAGGGAAAACAGGGGGCGCAACTATGGCTACACCTTC
>TRBJ2-2|.|TRBD2|TRBV7-3
CASSFRPRTSGGAGRNTGELFF
TGTGCCAGCAGCTTCCGTCCTCGGACTAGCGGGGGGGCGGGTCGGAACACCGGGGAGCTGTTTTTT
>TRBJ2-1|.|TRBD2|TRBV5-1
CASSFSSGRFDEQFF
TGCGCCAGCAGCTTTTCTAGCGGGAGGTTTGATGAGCAGTTCTTC
>TRBJ2-2|.|.|TRBV2
CASSTARVGELFF
TGTGCCAGCAGCACAGCCAGGGTGGGGGAGCTGTTTTTT
>TRBJ2-2|.|.|TRBV9
CASSVAPHSNTGELFF
TGTGCCAGCAGCGTAGCCCCGCACTCGAACACCGGGGAGCTGTTTTTT
>TRBJ1-2|.|TRBD1|TRBV4-3
CASSQVQGANHGYTF
TGCGCCAGCAGCCAAGTCCAGGGGGCCAATCATGGCTACACCTTC
>TRBJ2-4|.|TRBD1|TRBV7-9
CASSLKRGQDAKNIQYF
TGTGCCAGCAGCCTTAAAAGGGGACAGGATGCCAAAAACATTCAGTACTTC
>TRBJ2-3|.|.|TRBV4-2
CASSQAAGSTDTQYF
TGTGCCAGCAGCCAAGCGGCGGGCAGCACAGATACGCAGTATTTT
>TRBJ1-4|.|TRBD1|TRBV7-8
CASSLPGTGGSHGEKLFF
TGTGCCAGCAGCTTACCCGGGACAGGGGGCTCTCATGGTGAAAAACTGTTTTTT
>TRBJ2-3|once|.|TRBV4-2
CASSQELPRGASGTDTQYF
TGTGCCAGCAGCCAAGAGCTCCCCCGGGGGGCATCGGGCACAGATACGCAGTATTTT
>TRBJ2-7|.|.|TRBV18
CASSLLGLTYEQYF
TGTGCCAGCTCACTTCTGGGACTTACCTACGAGCAGTACTTC